The T cell receptor (beta chain) described here comes from a study of PD-L1 blockade in urothelial cancer. Across the whole study: Patients' prior chemotherapy regimens numbered 0 to 3. Tumors had a median of approximately 1,400 T cells.

CDR3 length: 15 amino acids. The V and J ends lost 3 bases and 4 bases respectively, with 12 bases between them. Germline values: CDR1 LNHDA, CDR2 SQIVND (reference sequence). This table comes from immunoSEQ multiplex PCR, and its TCRdb copy is limited to in-frame clones, with some not included. The sample consists of roughly 690 clones, roughly 42% of them appearing once. Sequenced material: tumor tissue, taken before atezolizumab (anti-PD-L1) treatment. The chain uses TRBV19 and TRBJ1-4; no clear D gene. This sequence originates from a woman of 80 years or more with urothelial cancer. CDR3 nucleotide sequence: TGTGCCAGTAGTATTGGTGTAACAGTTAATGAAAAACTGTTTTTT. Protein product: CASSIGVTVNEKLFF.